These 29 T cell receptor beta chains share one sample of origin, sequenced in a study of blood T cells in healthy people across ages. Alongside a J-beta primer mix, a sample-barcoded 5' primer served in a second PCR lasting 7 to 11 cycles. TCRdb passed the 5' RACE reads through MiXCR, listing each CDR3 protein once. The repertoire includes some 1.5 million distinct CDR3 sequences, 28% of them detected once, and roughly 8.2% sits in the top ten. Sequencing was performed on blood. These receptors all stem from a young woman in good health.

This clonotype has just a few counts. In nucleotides, the CDR3 is TGTGCCAGCTCACCCACGGGGAGATATGGCTACACCTTC. Encoded protein: CASSPTGRYGYTF. The chain combines TRBV18 with TRBJ1-2; D gene uncertain. Trimming took off 3 bases at V and 5 bases at J, with 10 bases between the two ends. The CDR3 length is 13 residues. CDR1 and CDR2 (germline): KGHSH, LQKENI.

This clonotype showed up just a few times. V is TRBV3-1 and J is TRBJ2-7; D is unclear. The CDR3 totals 15 residues. The germline V gene has CDR1 LGHDT and CDR2 YNNKEL (reference sequence). The ends were cut back, 0 bases at V and 2 bases at J, with 11 bases in the middle. CDR3 amino acids: CASSQDSAATYEQYF. The CDR3 DNA follows: TGTGCCAGCAGCCAAGATTCCGCAGCCACCTACGAGCAGTACTTC.

This clonotype was observed a few times. The chain employs TRBV6-2 or TRBV6-3 and TRBJ2-1; 12 bases agree with TRBD2. This CDR3 region has 17 residues. Germline V gene data show CDR1 as MNHEY and CDR2 as SVGEGT. V shed 2 bases and J 8 bases; nucleotides not matched to a gene: 10. The chain's CDR3 is CASSYPTSGRPLDEQFF. The CDR3 DNA sequence: TGTGCCAGCAGTTACCCTACTAGCGGGAGGCCTCTGGATGAGCAGTTCTTC.

This clonotype turned up a few times. The gene calls are TRBV3-1 and TRBJ2-3; a possible D gene is TRBD1 (6 bases). The germline V gene has CDR1 LGHDT and CDR2 YNNKEL (reference sequence). This CDR3 contains 15 residues. V lost 2 bases to trimming and J lost 4 bases, with 13 bases between them. The CDR3 is CASSQRHRAADTQYF. CDR3 nucleotides: TGTGCCAGCAGCCAACGACACAGGGCGGCAGATACGCAGTATTTT.

This clonotype was seen more than once but under ten times. J is TRBJ1-5 and V is TRBV20-1; D may be TRBD1 (5 bases). The CDR3 totals 17 residues. Germline loops: CDR1 DFQATT, CDR2 SNEGSKA (reference sequence). The V gene lost 0 bases and the J gene lost 0 bases, with 15 bases spanning the gap. The CDR3 region has the DNA TGCAGTGCTAGAGACCGAGGGACGGAGAATAGCAATCAGCCCCAGCATTTT. Encoded protein: CSARDRGTENSNQPQHF.

This clonotype has more than one count but fewer than ten. V and J are TRBV3-1 and TRBJ1-5; 7 nucleotides align to TRBD1. V gave up 4 bases and J gave up 9 bases; unmatched junction bases: 6. The CDR3 contains 13 residues. Germline assignment: CDR1 LGHDT and CDR2 YNNKEL (reference sequence). The CDR3 DNA reads TGTGCCAGCAGCCCGCCAGGACAGGCGCCCCAGCATTTT. It yields the protein CASSPPGQAPQHF.

The chain employs TRBV5-1 and TRBJ2-6; D is ambiguous. CDR1 is SGHRS, CDR2 YFSETQ, per germline. V lost 7 bases and J 2 bases, leaving 13 bases between the germline ends. The CDR3 runs 15 residues. CDR3 nucleotides: TGCGCCAGCGTACCCACAGACCCTGGGGCCAACGTCCTGACTTTC. Translated: CASVPTDPGANVLTF.

This clonotype was counted only a few times. This chain joins TRBV6-6 and TRBJ1-4; D not resolved. The CDR3 extends over 13 amino acids. The germline V gene encodes CDR1 MNHNY and CDR2 SVGAGI (reference sequence). The V and J ends lost 2 bases and 3 bases respectively, with 4 bases between them. DNA of the CDR3: TGTGCCAGCAGTTACCGAGCTAATGAAAAACTGTTTTTT. This translates into CASSYRANEKLFF.

This clonotype appeared once. A junction end diverges from the germline sequence, so it may reflect a read error. Here the CDR3 DNA reads TGTGCCGGCAGCTATAATCGACTAGGGGGGGTTTACGAGCAGTACTTC. It yields the protein CAGSYNRLGGVYEQYF. The V and J genes are TRBV7-2 and TRBJ2-5, with a tentative D call TRBD2 (7 bases). The DNA matches TRBJ2-7 better at its end, which makes the J call doubtful. CDR3 size: 16 residues. Germline assignment: CDR1 SGHTA and CDR2 FQGNSA.

This clonotype was recorded a few times. The chain recombines TRBV29-1 with TRBJ1-1; 8 bases map to TRBD1. The V gene's germline CDR1 is SQVTM and CDR2 ANQGSEA. The V segment lost 5 bases and the J segment 1 base; nucleotides outside the gene matches: 3. There are 13 residues in the CDR3. The CDR3: CSVTDRANTEAFF. The CDR3 DNA reads TGCAGCGTTACGGACAGGGCGAACACTGAAGCTTTCTTT.

About this clonotype: Compared with germline, one end of the junction differs, possibly owing to a read error. The chain couples TRBV2 to TRBJ2-1; D is uncertain. CDR1 and CDR2 (germline): SNHLY, FYNNEI. There are 13 residues in the CDR3. CDR3 coding DNA: TGTACCAGCAGTGGGTCCCCTGGCAATGAGCAGTTCTTC. It specifies CTSSGSPGNEQFF.

In this sample, this clonotype turned up a few times. The V gene is TRBV4-1, the J gene TRBJ1-5; possibly TRBD1 for D (5 bases). The CDR3 extends over 15 amino acids. Germline CDR1 and CDR2: MGHRA and YSYEKL. With 0 bases removed from V and 4 bases from J, the gap between germline ends came to 10 bases. In DNA form, the CDR3 reads TGCGCCAGCAGCCAAGAATCCGGGGGGAATCAGCCCCAGCATTTT. Protein sequence: CASSQESGGNQPQHF.

This chain uses TRBV12-3 or TRBV12-4 with TRBJ2-1; TRBD1 might be the D (6 bases). This CDR3 is built from 14 residues. Trimming removed 2 bases from V and 5 bases from J, with 10 bases in between. The CDR3 bases are TGTGCCAGCAGTTTATCCCCAGGGGACAATGAGCAGTTCTTC. Translating it yields CASSLSPGDNEQFF.

The table lists this clonotype with a few counts. The CDR3 nucleotides are TGCGCCAGCAGCCTGGCGGGAGGGGAAACTGGGGCCAACGTCCTGACTTTC. Its translation is CASSLAGGETGANVLTF. V and J are TRBV5-1 and TRBJ2-6; 9 nucleotides align to TRBD2. Germline V lookup: CDR1 SGHRS, CDR2 YFSETQ. This CDR3 has 17 amino acids. V lost 4 bases to trimming and J lost 2 bases; unmatched junction nucleotides: 7. Supplemented by reference TRBV5-1 and TRBJ2-6, the full variable domain reads KAGVTQTPRYLIKTRGQQVTLSCSPISGHRSVSWYQQTPGQGLQFLFEYFSETQRNKGNFPGRFSGRQFSNSRSEMNVSTLELGDSALYLCASSLAGGETGANVLTFGAGSRLTVL.

The V and J genes are TRBV7-3 and TRBJ2-2; 7 bases align to TRBD1. This CDR3 has 15 residues. Germline assignment: CDR1 SGHTA and CDR2 FQGTGA. The V segment lost 5 bases and the J segment 5 bases; nucleotides outside the gene matches: 8. The CDR3 nucleotides read TGTGCCAGCAGCCCCGGACAGGTTGGGACCGGGGAGCTGTTTTTT. Protein sequence: CASSPGQVGTGELFF.

The chain links TRBV20-1 to TRBJ2-1; 9 bases line up with TRBD2. This CDR3 contains 15 residues. CDR1 and CDR2 (germline): DFQATT, SNEGSKA (reference sequence). Germline trimming cut 0 bases from V and 3 bases from J; bases unmatched to any gene: 3. As DNA, the CDR3 is TGCAGTGCTAGAGAGGGTAGCGGGGGCTACAATGAGCAGTTCTTC. Its protein product is CSAREGSGGYNEQFF.

This clonotype was found many times. This chain links TRBV7-9 with TRBJ2-5; a weak D match, TRBD2 (5 bases). CDR3 length equals 16 residues. Deletions cut 2 bases from V and 2 bases from J, with 15 bases between. In germline, CDR1 is SEHNR, CDR2 FQNEAQ (reference sequence). CDR3 coding DNA: TGTGCCAGCAGCTTAACCTCGACCGGGGAACAAGAGACCCAGTACTTC. Protein: CASSLTSTGEQETQYF.

This clonotype was seen a few times. The gene calls are TRBV5-5 and TRBJ2-7; no reliable D call. Germline CDR1 and CDR2: SGHKS and YYEKEE (reference sequence). Between the trimmed V and J ends, which lost 6 bases and 4 bases, there was a span of 14 bases. The CDR3 has 13 amino acids. In nucleotides, the CDR3 is TGTGCCAGCATGGGCCTCCCCTCTTACGAGCAGTACTTC. Amino acid sequence: CASMGLPSYEQYF.

The chain employs TRBV6-5 and TRBJ2-7, with a tentative D call TRBD1 (7 bases). V was clipped by 0 bases and J by 1 base, with 10 bases between them. Germline loops: CDR1 MNHEY, CDR2 SVGAGI. CDR3 length equals 15 residues. CDR3: CASSYSEGASYEQYF. The CDR3 nucleotides read TGTGCCAGCAGTTACTCGGAGGGGGCATCCTACGAGCAGTACTTC.

For this clonotype: A read error may be the cause here, since a much bigger clone is one base away. The gene calls are TRBV12-3 or TRBV12-4 and TRBJ2-7, with D tentatively TRBD2 (5 bases). CDR3 length: 12 amino acids. The CDR3, as DNA: TGTGCCAGCAGTACCCTTGGAGGCGAGCGGTACTTC. It encodes CASSTLGGERYF.

This clonotype has more than one count but fewer than ten. Mismatch with germline at one junction end may stem from a read error. The genes are TRBV7-6 and TRBJ2-5, with a tentative D call TRBD2 (5 bases). Germline V lookup: CDR1 SGHVS, CDR2 FNYEAQ. CDR3 size: 15 residues. The DNA for the CDR3 is TGTGCCAGCGGCTTCAGGAGCTCCTCGGGGGAGACCCAGTACTTC. Translating it yields CASGFRSSSGETQYF.

V and J are TRBV5-1 and TRBJ2-1; the match to TRBD2 covers 10 bases. The CDR3 runs to 17 residues. Per germline, CDR1 SGHRS and CDR2 YFSETQ. Trimming took 5 bases from V and 3 from J; bases not matched to a gene: 11. The CDR3 here is CASSEREGGNFYNEQFF. DNA for the CDR3: TGCGCCAGCAGTGAGCGGGAGGGGGGAAACTTCTACAATGAGCAGTTCTTC.

This clonotype was seen a few times. This chain links TRBV7-2 with TRBJ2-5; TRBD2 agrees at 7 bases. Losses at the gene ends were 0 bases for V and 5 bases for J; bases not matched to a gene: 18. The CDR3 spans 19 residues. Looked up from germline, CDR1 is SGHTA and CDR2 is FQGNSA. CDR3 coding DNA: TGTGCCAGCAGCTTAGCCCTGGGGGGGAGGCCCACCACGTTGGAGACCCAGTACTTC. Translation: CASSLALGGRPTTLETQYF.

This clonotype was seen only a few times. The V call is TRBV25-1, the J call TRBJ1-2; no reliable D call. Trimming stripped 3 bases from V and 4 bases from J, with 3 bases between. The CDR3 length is 11 residues. Germline CDR1 is MGHDK and CDR2 is SYGVNS. The CDR3 DNA sequence: TGTGCCAGCAGTGACCCCTATGGCTACACCTTC. Translating gives CASSDPYGYTF.

The chain combines TRBV7-2 with TRBJ1-1; D is unclear. This CDR3 has 11 amino acids. The V end lost 1 base, the J end lost 13 bases, and 10 bases lay between the germline ends. The germline V gene encodes CDR1 SGHTA and CDR2 FQGNSA. The CDR3 bases are TGTGCCAGCAGCTTAGAGTCTCGTTTTTTCTTT. Protein product: CASSLESRFFF. Variable domain in full (rest from reference TRBV7-2 and TRBJ1-1): GAGVSQSPSNKVTEKGKDVELRCDPISGHTALYWYRQSLGQGLEFLIYFQGNSAPDKSGLPSDRFSAERTGGSVSTLTIQRTQQEDSAVYLCASSLESRFFFGQGTRLTVV.

The chain couples TRBV12-3 or TRBV12-4 to TRBJ1-5; a possible D gene is TRBD1 (5 bases). The CDR3 consists of 15 residues. V was trimmed by 6 bases and J by 11 bases, leaving 23 bases between them. The CDR3 bases are TGTGCCAGCAGCCCCTCCATTTCAGGGCTACCGGCCCAGCATTTT. It codes for CASSPSISGLPAQHF.

This sequence joins TRBV12-3 or TRBV12-4 and TRBJ2-5, with D perhaps assigned TRBD1 or TRBD2 (7 bases each). Trimming took off 5 bases at V and 11 bases at J, with 15 bases between the two ends. The CDR3 is made up of 12 amino acids. DNA for the CDR3: TGTGCCAGCAGTCAACAGGGGAGGGAGCAGTACTTC. The encoded protein is CASSQQGREQYF.

The chain couples TRBV12-3 or TRBV12-4 to TRBJ1-5, with no clear D. There are 13 residues in the CDR3. Trimming cost V 7 bases and J 4 bases, with 11 bases left between them. The CDR3 spells CASTPNRNQPQHF. The DNA for the CDR3 is TGTGCCAGCACCCCGAACAGAAATCAGCCCCAGCATTTT.

The J gene is TRBJ2-7, the V gene TRBV29-1; no reliable D call. The CDR3 runs 12 residues. The V end was cut by 2 bases, the J end by 5 bases, with 10 bases between. Germline-derived CDR1 and CDR2 are SQVTM and ANQGSEA. The CDR3 loop is CSVEQRVNEQYF. The CDR3 DNA is TGCAGCGTTGAACAACGGGTAAACGAGCAGTACTTC.